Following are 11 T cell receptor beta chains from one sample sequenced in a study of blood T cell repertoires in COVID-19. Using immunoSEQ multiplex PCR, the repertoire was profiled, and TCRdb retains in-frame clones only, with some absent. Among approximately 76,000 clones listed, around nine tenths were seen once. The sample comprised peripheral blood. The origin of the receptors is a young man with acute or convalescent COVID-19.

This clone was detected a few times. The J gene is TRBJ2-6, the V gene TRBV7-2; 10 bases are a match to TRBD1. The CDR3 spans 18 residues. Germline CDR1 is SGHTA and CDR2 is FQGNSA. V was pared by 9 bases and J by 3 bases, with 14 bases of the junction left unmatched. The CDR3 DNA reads TGTGCCAGTCAACTTTGGGGGACAGGGGAATATGGGGCCAACGTCCTGACTTTC. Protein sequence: CASQLWGTGEYGANVLTF.

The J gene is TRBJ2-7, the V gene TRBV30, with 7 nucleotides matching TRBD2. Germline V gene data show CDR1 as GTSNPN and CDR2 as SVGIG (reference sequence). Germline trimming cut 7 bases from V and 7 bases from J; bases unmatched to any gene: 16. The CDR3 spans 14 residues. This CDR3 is CAYLRLAALGEQYF. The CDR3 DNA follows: TGTGCCTACCTCCGACTAGCCGCCCTGGGGGAGCAGTACTTC.

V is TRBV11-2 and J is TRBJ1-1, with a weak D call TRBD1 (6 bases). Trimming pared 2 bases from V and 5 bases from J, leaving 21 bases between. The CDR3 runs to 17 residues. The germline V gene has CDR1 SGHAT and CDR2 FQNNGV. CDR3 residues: CASSLSGNRQVRTEAFF. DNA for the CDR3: TGTGCCAGCAGCTTAAGTGGGAATAGACAGGTCAGAACTGAAGCTTTCTTT.

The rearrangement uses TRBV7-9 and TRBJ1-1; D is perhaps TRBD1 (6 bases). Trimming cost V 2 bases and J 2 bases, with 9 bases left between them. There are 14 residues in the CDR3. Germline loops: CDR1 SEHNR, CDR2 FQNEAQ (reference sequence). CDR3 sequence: CASSLLQGNTEAFF. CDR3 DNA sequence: TGTGCCAGCAGCTTATTACAGGGAAACACTGAAGCTTTCTTT.

CDR3 residues: CASSLGGQGLYEQYF. CDR3 coding DNA: TGTGCCAGCAGCTTAGGAGGACAGGGATTGTACGAGCAGTACTTC. The chain uses TRBV11-1 and TRBJ2-7; 8 nucleotides match TRBD1. Losses at the gene ends were 1 base for V and 4 bases for J; bases not matched to a gene: 6. This CDR3 is built from 15 residues. Germline CDR1 reads SGHAT; CDR2 reads FQDESV (reference sequence).

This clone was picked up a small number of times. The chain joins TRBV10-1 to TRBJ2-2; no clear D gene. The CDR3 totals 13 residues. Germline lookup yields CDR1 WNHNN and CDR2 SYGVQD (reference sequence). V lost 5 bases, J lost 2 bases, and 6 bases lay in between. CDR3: CASSPSNTGELFF. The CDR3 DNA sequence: TGCGCCAGCAGTCCCAGTAACACCGGGGAGCTGTTTTTT.

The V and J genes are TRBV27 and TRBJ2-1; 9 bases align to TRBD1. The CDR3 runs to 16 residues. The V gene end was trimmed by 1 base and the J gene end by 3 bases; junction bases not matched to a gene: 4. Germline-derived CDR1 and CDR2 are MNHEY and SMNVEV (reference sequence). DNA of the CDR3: TGTGCCAGCAGTTTATTCTCGGACAGGGGCTACAATGAGCAGTTCTTC. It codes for CASSLFSDRGYNEQFF.

Written as DNA, the CDR3 is TGTGCCAGCAGTAAGGGGGGGTCGGTCCAGCCCCAGCATTTT. This encodes CASSKGGSVQPQHF. The chain employs TRBV28 and TRBJ1-5; TRBD1 might be the D (6 bases). This CDR3 is 14 amino acids long. Germline V gene data show CDR1 as MDHEN and CDR2 as SYDVKM. Trimming left V 5 bases short and J 7 bases short, with 15 bases between. Full variable domain (outside the CDR3, taken from reference TRBV28 and TRBJ1-5): DVKVTQSSRYLVKRTGEKVFLECVQDMDHENMFWYRQDPGLGLRLIYFSYDVKMKEKGDIPEGYSVSREKKERFSLILESASTNQTSMYLCASSKGGSVQPQHFGDGTRLSIL.

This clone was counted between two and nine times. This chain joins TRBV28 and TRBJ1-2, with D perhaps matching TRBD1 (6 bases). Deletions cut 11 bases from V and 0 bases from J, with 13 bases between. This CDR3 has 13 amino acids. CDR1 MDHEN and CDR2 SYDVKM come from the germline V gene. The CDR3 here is CAARTDSNYGYTF. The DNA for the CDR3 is TGTGCCGCCAGGACAGATTCTAACTATGGCTACACCTTC.

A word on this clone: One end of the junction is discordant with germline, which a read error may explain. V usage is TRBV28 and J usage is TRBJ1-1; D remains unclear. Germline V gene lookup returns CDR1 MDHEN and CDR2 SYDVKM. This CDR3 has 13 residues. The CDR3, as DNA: TGTGCCAGCACTTTACTGGGCAACACTGAAGCTTTCTTT. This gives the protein CASTLLGNTEAFF.

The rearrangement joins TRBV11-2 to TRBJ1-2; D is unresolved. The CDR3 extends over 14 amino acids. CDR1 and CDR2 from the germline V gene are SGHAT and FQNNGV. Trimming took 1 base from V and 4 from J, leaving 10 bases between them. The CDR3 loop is CASSLGLHVYGYTF. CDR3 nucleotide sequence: TGTGCCAGCAGCTTAGGGCTGCATGTCTATGGCTACACCTTC.